These T cell receptor beta chains were read from a single sample in a study of blood T cell repertoires in COVID-19. Profiled with immunoSEQ multiplex PCR; TCRdb holds only in-frame clones, not every one. The sample has roughly 59,000 clones, roughly three quarters seen once. Specimen: peripheral blood. The receptors originated from a man aged 80 or over with acute or convalescent COVID-19. Both conserved end residues are part of each CDR3. The order of the fields is CDR3 DNA, CDR3 protein, D gene, J gene, V gene, clone size. The D gene is left open where the match is weak. Clone size, where shown, is once, few, many, or a class for clones that have expanded.

CDR3 DNA: TGTGCCAGCAGGGACAGGGATAGGGTGAACACTGAAGCTTTCTTT; CDR3 protein: CASRDRDRVNTEAFF; D gene: TRBD1; J gene: TRBJ1-1; V gene: TRBV6-5; clone size: hyperexpanded
CDR3 DNA: TGTGCCAGCAGTGCGGGGTACAGGGGAGCGGGAAACACCATATATTTT; CDR3 protein: CASSAGYRGAGNTIYF; D gene: TRBD1; J gene: TRBJ1-3; V gene: TRBV6-1; clone size: .
CDR3 DNA: TGTGCCATCAGTGAGCTCGGAGGACAGGGGGCAGGTGGCTACACCTTC; CDR3 protein: CAISELGGQGAGGYTF; D gene: TRBD1; J gene: TRBJ1-2; V gene: TRBV10-3; clone size: once
CDR3 DNA: TGCGCCAGCAGCCAGACAGGCGACTATGGCTACACCTTC; CDR3 protein: CASSQTGDYGYTF; D gene: .; J gene: TRBJ1-2; V gene: TRBV4-1; clone size: .
CDR3 DNA: TGTGCCAGCAGCCGGGGAAGGGCGGGGACAGGCTACGAGCAGTACTTC; CDR3 protein: CASSRGRAGTGYEQYF; D gene: TRBD1; J gene: TRBJ2-7; V gene: TRBV14; clone size: .
CDR3 DNA: TGTGCCAGCAGCCAAGGGCCCACGGGAGGCCTCGGTGGGGCCAACGTCCTGACTTTC; CDR3 protein: CASSQGPTGGLGGANVLTF; D gene: TRBD2; J gene: TRBJ2-6; V gene: TRBV4-2; clone size: .
CDR3 DNA: TGCGCCAGTAAAATGGGCCAACAGGGGGATGAGCAGTTCTTC; CDR3 protein: CASKMGQQGDEQFF; D gene: TRBD1; J gene: TRBJ2-1; V gene: TRBV5-1; clone size: .
CDR3 DNA: TGTGCCAGCAGTCATACCGAGGAGACCCAGTACTTC; CDR3 protein: CASSHTEETQYF; D gene: .; J gene: TRBJ2-5; V gene: TRBV6-5; clone size: .
CDR3 DNA: TGTGCCAGCAGTGCGGAGAACCTTTCTGAAAAACTGTTTTTT; CDR3 protein: CASSAENLSEKLFF; D gene: .; J gene: TRBJ1-4; V gene: TRBV2; clone size: .
CDR3 DNA: TGCGCCAGCAGCCAAGAGACAGGGGGGGCAGATACGCAGTATTTT; CDR3 protein: CASSQETGGADTQYF; D gene: TRBD1; J gene: TRBJ2-3; V gene: TRBV4-1; clone size: .
CDR3 DNA: TGTGCCAGCAGCTTAGCGACAGGGAGTCGGAACACCATATATTTT; CDR3 protein: CASSLATGSRNTIYF; D gene: TRBD1; J gene: TRBJ1-3; V gene: TRBV7-9; clone size: .
CDR3 DNA: TGCGCCAGCAGCCCGGGACTAGTTATCACAGATACGCAGTATTTT; CDR3 protein: CASSPGLVITDTQYF; D gene: TRBD2; J gene: TRBJ2-3; V gene: TRBV5-1; clone size: few
CDR3 DNA: TGTGCCAGCAGAAGGACTAGGGGGGAGAACCAGTACTTC; CDR3 protein: CASRRTRGENQYF; D gene: .; J gene: TRBJ2-5; V gene: TRBV6-5; clone size: once
CDR3 DNA: TGTGCCACCAGCAACAGGGCAGGGAACTATGGCTACACCTTC; CDR3 protein: CATSNRAGNYGYTF; D gene: .; J gene: TRBJ1-2; V gene: TRBV15; clone size: .
CDR3 DNA: TGCGCCAGCAGCCAAGGGTTAGCGGGGGTTTCAGATACGCAGTATTTT; CDR3 protein: CASSQGLAGVSDTQYF; D gene: TRBD2; J gene: TRBJ2-3; V gene: TRBV4-3; clone size: .
CDR3 DNA: TGTGCCAGCAGCTTGCGGGGGAACTATGGCTACACCTTC; CDR3 protein: CASSLRGNYGYTF; D gene: .; J gene: TRBJ1-2; V gene: TRBV5-4; clone size: .
CDR3 DNA: TGTGCCAGCAGCTTAATAACCGGGGAGCTGTTTTTT; CDR3 protein: CASSLITGELFF; D gene: .; J gene: TRBJ2-2; V gene: TRBV7-8; clone size: .
CDR3 DNA: TGTGCCAGCAGCCTAAGACTAGCGGGGGGAGCAGATACGCAGTATTTT; CDR3 protein: CASSLRLAGGADTQYF; D gene: TRBD2; J gene: TRBJ2-3; V gene: TRBV7-2; clone size: .
CDR3 DNA: TGTGCCAGCAGCTTGGATATGGGCCTCTCGAATGAAAAACTGTTTTTT; CDR3 protein: CASSLDMGLSNEKLFF; D gene: .; J gene: TRBJ1-4; V gene: TRBV5-4; clone size: .
CDR3 DNA: TGTGCCAGTAGTATAAGGGAGGGGGGAAGTCGTCAGCCCCAGCATTTT; CDR3 protein: CASSIREGGSRQPQHF; D gene: .; J gene: TRBJ1-5; V gene: TRBV19; clone size: .
CDR3 DNA: TGTGCCAGCTCACCAGACAGCAGAACTTACACTGAAGCTTTCTTT; CDR3 protein: CASSPDSRTYTEAFF; D gene: .; J gene: TRBJ1-1; V gene: TRBV18; clone size: .
CDR3 DNA: TGTGCCAGCACCCGGGGAGGCAGGCTTGGCTACACCTTC; CDR3 protein: CASTRGGRLGYTF; D gene: .; J gene: TRBJ1-2; V gene: TRBV3-1/TRBV3-2; clone size: .
CDR3 DNA: TGTGCCAGCAGTTTAGCGGCTCCCTTCGGTGAGACCCAGTACTTC; CDR3 protein: CASSLAAPFGETQYF; D gene: .; J gene: TRBJ2-5; V gene: TRBV28; clone size: .
CDR3 DNA: TGTGCCACCAGTGATTCCGGACTAGCGGGGGCCGGAGATACGCAGTATTTT; CDR3 protein: CATSDSGLAGAGDTQYF; D gene: TRBD2; J gene: TRBJ2-3; V gene: TRBV24-1; clone size: once
CDR3 DNA: TGTGCCAGCAGTGGACAGCTAAACTATGGCTACACCTTC; CDR3 protein: CASSGQLNYGYTF; D gene: .; J gene: TRBJ1-2; V gene: TRBV2; clone size: .
CDR3 DNA: TGTGCCAGTAGTGGCCCAGCGGGGACCTACGAGCAGTACTTC; CDR3 protein: CASSGPAGTYEQYF; D gene: TRBD2; J gene: TRBJ2-7; V gene: TRBV19; clone size: .
CDR3 DNA: TGTGCCAGCAGCGAGGGAGCGGTGTCCTACAATGAGCAGTTCTTC; CDR3 protein: CASSEGAVSYNEQFF; D gene: .; J gene: TRBJ2-1; V gene: TRBV14; clone size: .